The clone carrying this T cell receptor (beta chain) turned up a few times. With 5 bases removed from V and 7 bases from J, the gap between germline ends came to 9 bases. This CDR3 has 11 residues. Germline V CDR1 and CDR2: DFQATT, SNEGSKA (reference sequence). Sequencing was performed with immunoSEQ multiplex PCR; in TCRdb, only in-frame clones are kept and a portion is missing. The table has approximately 60,000 clones, approximately 91% seen once. The data originate from a study of T cell changes during pregnancy in multiple sclerosis. The source material was peripheral blood, sampled in the second trimester of pregnancy. The source is a female donor with multiple sclerosis, enrolled in a pregnancy study. V gene TRBV20-1 combines with J gene TRBJ2-1; a possible D gene is TRBD2 (6 bases). The CDR3 nucleotides read TGCAGTGCTCAGACTAGGAATGAGCAGTTCTTC. It codes for CSAQTRNEQFF.